This TCR beta chain was captured in a study of post-analysis software for immune sequencing data. Study observations and caveats: Compared against controls, patients with multiple sclerosis displayed significantly lower normalized Chao1 diversity. Under F measure analysis, samples from one preparation batch co-clustered strongly. Roughly five TRBV segments appeared more often in patients than in controls, and TRBV5-6, TRBV5-1 and TRBV20-1 were among these.

Germline loops: CDR1 DFQATT, CDR2 SNEGSKA (reference sequence). CDR3 length equals 19 residues. The trim removed 5 bases at V and 4 bases at J, leaving 19 bases unmatched. Sequencing libraries made from TCR beta cDNA carried unique molecular identifiers. TCRdb redid the calling of the PCR reads with MiXCR, one entry per CDR3 protein. The sample contains approximately 160,000 distinct CDR3 sequences, about 30% of which appear only once. Concerning this clonotype itself: The antigen remains undetermined.

The clonotype comes from a girl between 10 and 17 years old with multiple sclerosis. The source material was blood. V is TRBV20-1 and J is TRBJ2-1, with 11 bases identical to TRBD2. The CDR3 here is CSAVRREVLGTSGYNEQFF. The CDR3 bases are TGCAGTGCTGTGCGGCGCGAGGTCTTGGGGACTAGCGGTTACAATGAGCAGTTCTTC.